Sequencing of this TCR beta chain was carried out in a study of shared clonotypes between healthy human individuals. Sequencing was performed with immunoSEQ multiplex PCR; in TCRdb, only in-frame clones are kept and a portion is missing. This table holds roughly 2.1 million clones, around 93% found once. V lost 4 bases, J lost 3 bases, and 13 bases lay in between. The CDR3 totals 15 residues. Germline V gives CDR1 SEHNR, CDR2 FQNEAQ (reference sequence). It was CD45RO-negative cells, positively selected for CCR7, that made up naive CD8 cells, with terminally differentiated effector memory CD45RA+ cells excluded.

The source is a man aged 18 to 35 in good health. Some clones in this sample may be carry-over from other donors' samples. The material sequenced was naive CD8+ T cells from PBMCs. The V gene is TRBV7-9, the J gene TRBJ1-5, with D uncertain. CDR3 DNA: TGTGCCAGCAGCTCGTCCGGGAGCATCAATCAGCCCCAGCATTTT. As protein: CASSSSGSINQPQHF.